This T cell receptor (beta chain) emerged from a study of shared clonotypes between healthy human individuals. On the study more broadly: Donors had three CD4 naive, three CD4 memory, two CD8 naive and one CD8 memory plate apiece.

The V end was cut by 6 bases, the J end by 9 bases, with 17 bases between. The CDR3 sequence is 13 residues long. Germline CDR1 and CDR2: MNHEY and SVGAGI. In regard to this clone: Antigen unknown. One base away lies a much larger clone, so this may be a sequencing read error.

Generated by immunoSEQ multiplex PCR, the TCRdb table keeps only in-frame clones and is missing some. The repertoire holds around 350,000 clones, with 70% to 75% as singletons. CD4+ cell separation produced CD45RA+ naive and CD45RA-negative memory subsets. Study findings and constraints: A reduction in generation probabilities was seen for non-shared clonotypes relative to those shared by all four donors. Shared across a handful of donors were 4% to 5% of the naive CD4 clonotypes.

The source material was memory CD4+ T cells sorted from blood. The subset denotes: CD45RA-negative fraction. The receptor's source is a young man in good health. The chain couples TRBV6-5 to TRBJ2-5; weak D call: TRBD2 (5 bases). The DNA for the CDR3 is TGTGCCAGCAGGTACCAAGCCAGCGGAGCCCAGTACTTC. It is translated as CASRYQASGAQYF.